This T cell receptor beta chain stems from a study of blood T cell repertoires in COVID-19. Repertoires were generated with immunoSEQ multiplex PCR, while TCRdb's copy carries only in-frame clones and drops some. This table holds 150,000 to 200,000 clones, approximately 95% found once. The germline V and J ends were trimmed by 4 bases and 5 bases, with 14 bases remaining between them. From germline, CDR1 is LGHDT and CDR2 YNNKEL (reference sequence). This CDR3 spans 15 amino acids. The rearrangement joins TRBV3-1 (or the pseudogene TRBV3-2) to TRBJ2-2; D is perhaps TRBD1 (6 bases). The material sequenced was peripheral blood. This clonotype was sampled from a woman in her 50s with acute or convalescent COVID-19. This chain's CDR3 is CASSRRTAATGELFF. The CDR3 DNA reads TGTGCCAGCAGCCGCCGGACAGCAGCAACCGGGGAGCTGTTTTTT.